A single sample gave rise to the 12 T cell receptor beta chains below, sequenced in a study of blood T cell repertoires in COVID-19. The data were produced by immunoSEQ multiplex PCR, yet TCRdb's version contains in-frame clones alone and is incomplete. The data show under 300,000 clones, around 81% seen once. Sequencing input: peripheral blood. These TCRs come from a woman aged 55-69 years with active or convalescent COVID-19.

This chain links TRBV19 with TRBJ2-1; 11 bases agree with TRBD2. The CDR3 loop spans 15 amino acids. The ends lost 0 bases at V and 8 bases at J; junction bases unmatched: 3. Germline values: CDR1 LNHDA, CDR2 SQIVND (reference sequence). The CDR3 loop reads CASSIELAGVDEQFF. CDR3 nucleotide sequence: TGTGCCAGTAGTATAGAACTAGCGGGAGTGGATGAGCAGTTCTTC. Supplemented by reference TRBV19 and TRBJ2-1, the full variable domain reads DGGITQSPKYLFRKEGQNVTLSCEQNLNHDAMYWYRQDPGQGLRLIYYSQIVNDFQKGDIAEGYSVSREKKESFPLTVTSAQKNPTAFYLCASSIELAGVDEQFFGPGTRLTVL.

About this clone: This specimen includes other DNA sequences encoding the same CDR3. J is TRBJ2-5 and V is TRBV5-6; possible D gene TRBD2, 5 bases. The CDR3 has 13 amino acids. Germline-derived CDR1 and CDR2 are SGHDT and YYEEEE. Trimming took 0 bases from V and 5 from J, leaving 8 bases between them. CDR3 protein: CASSLAGRETQYF. In DNA, the CDR3 is TGTGCCAGCAGCTTGGCGGGAAGGGAGACCCAGTACTTC.

The chain is built from TRBV11-2 and TRBJ2-3; D is perhaps TRBD2 (6 bases). The ends were cut back, 3 bases at V and 1 base at J, with 11 bases in the middle. This CDR3 comprises 15 residues. The germline V gene has CDR1 SGHAT and CDR2 FQNNGV. CDR3 nucleotides: TGTGCCAGCAGCTTGCTCGGGAGCGGCACAGATACGCAGTATTTT. This gives the protein CASSLLGSGTDTQYF.

The chain is built from TRBV3-1 (or the pseudogene TRBV3-2) and TRBJ2-7; the D gene is possibly TRBD1 (6 bases). Germline values: CDR1 LGHDT, CDR2 YNNKEL (reference sequence). CDR3 length: 16 residues. Trimming removed 5 bases from V and 0 bases from J, with 17 bases in between. The CDR3 DNA is TGTGCCAGCAGCGCTAGAAGGCAGGGGAGCTCCTACGAGCAGTACTTC. As protein: CASSARRQGSSYEQYF.

This chain connects TRBV5-1 to TRBJ2-5; 14 bases fit TRBD2. Germline V CDR1 and CDR2: SGHRS, YFSETQ. After removal of 3 bases from V and 5 bases from J, the junction contained 6 bases not matched to a gene. The CDR3 consists of 16 residues. Here the CDR3 reads CASSWGLAGDLETQYF. Here the CDR3 DNA reads TGCGCCAGCAGCTGGGGACTAGCGGGAGATTTGGAGACCCAGTACTTC.

J is TRBJ1-2 and V is TRBV28; TRBD1 aligns across 8 bases. Germline V gene data show CDR1 as MDHEN and CDR2 as SYDVKM. After removal of 4 bases from V and 8 bases from J, the junction contained 12 bases not matched to a gene. The CDR3 has 15 residues. CDR3 residues: CASSSYGQGAGGYTF. CDR3 nucleotides: TGTGCCAGCAGTTCCTACGGGCAGGGGGCTGGAGGCTACACCTTC.

DNA for the CDR3: TGTGCCAGCAGTGAATCCTTACTAGCGGGAGTTAGGGATACGCAGTATTTT. This translates into CASSESLLAGVRDTQYF. This rearrangement joins TRBV25-1 to TRBJ2-3, with 11 positions matching TRBD2. Trimming removed 1 base from V and 6 bases from J; junction bases left unmatched: 9. The CDR3 has 17 residues. Germline CDR1 MGHDK, CDR2 SYGVNS.

J is TRBJ2-1 and V is TRBV5-5; 9 nucleotides align to TRBD1. The CDR3 has 16 amino acids. V dropped 4 bases and J dropped 6; count of bases not matched to a gene: 11. Per the germline V gene, CDR1 is SGHKS and CDR2 is YYEKEE (reference sequence). The CDR3 loop reads CASSRVGRDRVNEQFF. Here the CDR3 DNA reads TGTGCCAGCAGCCGGGTAGGCCGGGACAGGGTCAATGAGCAGTTCTTC.

The chain carries TRBV7-9 and TRBJ1-5; maybe TRBD1 (5 bases). Looked up from germline, CDR1 is SEHNR and CDR2 is FQNEAQ (reference sequence). V lost 4 bases and J lost 4, with 8 bases in between. This CDR3 is built from 13 residues. In DNA, the CDR3 is TGTGCCAGCAGCTGGGGGGGTAATCAGCCCCAGCATTTT. Amino acid sequence: CASSWGGNQPQHF. Full variable domain (outside the CDR3, taken from reference TRBV7-9 and TRBJ1-5): DTGVSQNPRHKITKRGQNVTFRCDPISEHNRLYWYRQTLGQGPEFLTYFQNEAQLEKSRLLSDRFSAERPKGSFSTLEIQRTEQGDSAMYLCASSWGGNQPQHFGDGTRLSIL.

This chain connects TRBV6-5 to TRBJ1-1, with TRBD1 as a possible D gene (6 bases). Between the trimmed V and J ends, which lost 4 bases and 11 bases, there was a span of 14 bases. The CDR3 spans 12 residues. From germline, CDR1 is MNHEY and CDR2 SVGAGI. CDR3 protein: CASSFDRLDAFF. Written as DNA, the CDR3 is TGTGCCAGCAGTTTCGACAGGTTGGACGCTTTCTTT.

This chain uses TRBV25-1 with TRBJ2-2, with no clear D. V shed 6 bases and J shed 4 bases, with 9 bases lying between them. Germline V CDR1 and CDR2: MGHDK, SYGVNS. The CDR3 covers 13 residues. The CDR3 sequence: CASRGPITGELFF. The DNA for the CDR3 is TGTGCCAGCAGGGGCCCCATCACCGGGGAGCTGTTTTTT.

This chain links TRBV7-2 with TRBJ1-2; TRBD1 aligns across 10 bases. The CDR3 runs to 13 residues. J was trimmed by 7 bases and V by 10 bases; bases with no gene match: 9. From germline, CDR1 is SGHTA and CDR2 FQGNSA. The CDR3 sequence is CANTRQGARGYTF. Written as DNA, the CDR3 is TGTGCCAACACCCGACAGGGGGCGCGTGGCTACACCTTC.